These 5 T cell receptor beta chains were sequenced from one sample in a study of T-cell reconstitution after alpha-beta-depleted transplantation in children (dated by TCRdb to the mid-2010s). Explained via the paper, the treatment or condition label denotes: allogeneic hematopoietic cell transplantation with graft depleted of TCRalphabeta T cells and CD19 B cells. Libraries were prepared through PCR. Sequencing instrument: Illumina HiSeq 2500. Molecular barcoding was employed in the preparation of TCR libraries, with unique molecular identifiers being used to normalize TCRbeta repertoire quantification. TCRdb trimmed public reads at Q25 via fastp, called clones via MiXCR and kept in-frame beta chains. Each entry merges the rows of one CDR3 protein and shows their most common DNA and genes. The sample table holds fewer than 1 million distinct CDR3 sequences, of which under 20% were seen once. The ten largest clones take up 5% of the sample.

Sequencing was performed on PBMCs, mostly from graft donor cells, taken 360 days after TCRalphabeta/CD19-depleted stem cell transplant. These receptors were obtained from a male patient younger than 18 who had a stem cell transplant for acute lymphoblastic leukemia, so the T cells may come from the graft donor.

Concerning this clonotype itself: This may be a read error: a much more frequent sequence differs by one nucleotide. The rearrangement links TRBV3-1 to TRBJ2-3; maybe TRBD1 (7 bases). The V gene's germline CDR1 is LGHDT and CDR2 YNNKEL (reference sequence). The CDR3 has 15 amino acids. The CDR3 sequence: CACSQRRGAGQTQYF. CDR3 bases: TGTGCCTGCAGCCAAAGAAGGGGCGCGGGACAGACGCAGTATTTT.

This clonotype appeared many times. This chain joins TRBV5-1 and TRBJ2-2; D is unclear. V lost 0 bases and J 4 bases, leaving 13 bases between the germline ends. The CDR3 is 16 amino acids. The germline gives CDR1 SGHRS, CDR2 YFSETQ. The CDR3 spells CASSLAVRPGTGELFF. The CDR3 DNA reads as TGCGCCAGCAGCTTGGCCGTACGACCCGGCACCGGGGAGCTGTTTTTT.

V is TRBV6-5 and J is TRBJ2-7; D is unclear. The germline CDR1 and CDR2 sequences are MNHEY and SVGAGI. This CDR3 contains 15 residues. V was pared by 4 bases and J by 4 bases, with 17 bases between. CDR3 region: CASSSIGVERYEQYF. The CDR3 nucleotides read TGTGCCAGCAGTTCGATCGGCGTGGAGAGATACGAGCAGTACTTC.

J is TRBJ2-3 and V is TRBV7-8; D may match TRBD1 or TRBD2 (5 bases each). With 3 bases removed from V and 2 bases from J, the gap between germline ends came to 9 bases. This CDR3 has 14 residues. Germline values: CDR1 SGHVS, CDR2 FQNEAQ. The CDR3 spells CASSFRDPTDTQYF. CDR3 nucleotides: TGTGCCAGCAGCTTCCGGGACCCCACAGATACGCAGTATTTT.

The chain couples TRBV29-1 to TRBJ1-1; TRBD1 is a possible D gene (5 bases). The CDR3 totals 14 residues. Trimming stripped 7 bases from V and 1 base from J, with 16 bases between. Germline V lookup: CDR1 SQVTM, CDR2 ANQGSEA. The chain's CDR3 is CSALKGERNTEAFF. The CDR3 DNA sequence: TGCAGCGCCCTCAAAGGGGAGAGGAACACTGAAGCTTTCTTT.